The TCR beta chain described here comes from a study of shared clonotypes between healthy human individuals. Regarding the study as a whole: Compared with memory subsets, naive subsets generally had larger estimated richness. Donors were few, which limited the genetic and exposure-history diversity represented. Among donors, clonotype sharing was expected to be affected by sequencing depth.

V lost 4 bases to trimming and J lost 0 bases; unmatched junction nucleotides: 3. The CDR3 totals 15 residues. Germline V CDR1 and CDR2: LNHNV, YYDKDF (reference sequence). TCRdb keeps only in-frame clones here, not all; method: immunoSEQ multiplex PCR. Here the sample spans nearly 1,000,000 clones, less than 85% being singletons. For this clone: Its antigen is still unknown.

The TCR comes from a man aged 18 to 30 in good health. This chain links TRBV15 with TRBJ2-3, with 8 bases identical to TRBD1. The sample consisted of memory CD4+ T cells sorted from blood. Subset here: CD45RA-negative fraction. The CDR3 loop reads CATSKGDRSTDTQYF. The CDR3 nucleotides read TGTGCCACCAGCAAGGGGGACAGGAGCACAGATACGCAGTATTTT.